The text below deals with one T cell receptor beta chain. The entry originates in a study of CD8 T cells in Susac syndrome. RNA totalling roughly 0.45 to 1 ug underwent reverse transcription with random hexamers. TCRdb re-called the immunoSEQ multiplex PCR reads with MiXCR, one entry per CDR3 protein. In the table there are roughly 200,000 distinct CDR3 sequences, approximately 96% of which are singletons. The CDR3 is 13 amino acids. V lost 6 bases, J lost 8 bases, and 14 bases lay in between. Looked up from germline, CDR1 is MRHNA and CDR2 is SNTAGT. Sequenced input: CD4+ T cells from PBMCs. The chain recombines TRBV6-4 with TRBJ2-1; D perhaps matches TRBD2 (6 bases). The TCR was taken from a human donor with multiple sclerosis. As DNA, the CDR3 is TGTGCCAGCAGCCTAGGGTGGGGGGATGAGCAGTTCTTC. Translation: CASSLGWGDEQFF.